This section outlines one TCR beta chain sequence together with its context. The antigen is not known. A junction boundary mismatches the germline segment, possibly from a read error. This record comes from a study of cytotoxic CD8 clonotypes in ibrutinib-treated CLL. Turning to the study itself: Samples yielded averages of roughly 250,000 productive templates and roughly 91,000 productive rearrangements. Findings and caveats of the study: Shared public clonotypes were rare, and on treatment they either got smaller or stayed the same.

Investigators sought sequencing depths of between 1 in 200,000 and 1 in 1 million T cells. Generated by immunoSEQ multiplex PCR, the TCRdb table keeps only in-frame clones and is missing some. The repertoire holds a few hundred thousand clones, with just under 80% as singletons. The sequencing used PBMCs, collected before ibrutinib treatment. This sequence was found in a human donor with chronic lymphocytic leukemia.

The CDR3 protein is CASSIWTVANEKLFF. The CDR3 region has the DNA TGTGCCAGCAGTATATGGACAGTTGCTAATGAAAAACTGTTTTTT. This chain links TRBV28 with TRBJ1-4, with D tentatively TRBD1 (6 bases). The germline gives CDR1 MDHEN, CDR2 SYDVKM. The CDR3 runs to 15 residues.